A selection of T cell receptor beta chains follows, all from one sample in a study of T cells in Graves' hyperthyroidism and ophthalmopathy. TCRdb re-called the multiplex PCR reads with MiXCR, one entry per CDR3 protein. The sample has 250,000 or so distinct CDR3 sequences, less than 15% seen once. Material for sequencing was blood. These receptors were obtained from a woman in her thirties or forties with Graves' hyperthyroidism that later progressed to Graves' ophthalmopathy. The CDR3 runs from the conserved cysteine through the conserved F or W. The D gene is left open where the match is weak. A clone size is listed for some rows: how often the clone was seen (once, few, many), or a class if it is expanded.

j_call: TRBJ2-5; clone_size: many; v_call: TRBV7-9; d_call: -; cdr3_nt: TGTGCCAGCAGCCTCGTCTCGAGAATGGAGACCCAGTACTTC; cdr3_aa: CASSLVSRMETQYF
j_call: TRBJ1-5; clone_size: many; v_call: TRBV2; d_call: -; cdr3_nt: TGTGCCAGCAGTGAATCCCCTTTGGCCTATCAGCCCCAGCATTTT; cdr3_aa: CASSESPLAYQPQHF
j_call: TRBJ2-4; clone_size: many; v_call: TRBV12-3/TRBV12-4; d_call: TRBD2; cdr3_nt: TGTGCCAGCAGTCTCAGACTAGCGGGAGGGACCTACATAGACTTAGCCAAAAACATTCAGTACTTC; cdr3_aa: CASSLRLAGGTYIDLAKNIQYF
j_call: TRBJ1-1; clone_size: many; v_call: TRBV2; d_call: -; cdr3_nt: TGTGCCAGCAGTAAATTGCCAGGCGTTGAAGCTTTCTTT; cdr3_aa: CASSKLPGVEAFF
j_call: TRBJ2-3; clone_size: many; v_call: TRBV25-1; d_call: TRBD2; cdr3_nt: TGTGCCAGCAGTGAGGGACTAGCGGGCGACACAGATACGCAGTATTTT; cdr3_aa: CASSEGLAGDTDTQYF
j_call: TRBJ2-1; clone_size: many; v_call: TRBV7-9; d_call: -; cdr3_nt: TGTGCCAGCAGCTTACAGGAATACTCCTACAATGAGCAGTTCTTC; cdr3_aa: CASSLQEYSYNEQFF
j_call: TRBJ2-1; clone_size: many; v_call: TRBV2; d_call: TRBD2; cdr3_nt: TGTGCCAGCAGAGGACTAGCGGGAGATTACAATGAGCAGTTCTTC; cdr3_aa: CASRGLAGDYNEQFF
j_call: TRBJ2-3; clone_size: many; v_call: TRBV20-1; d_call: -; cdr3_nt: TGCAGTGCTAGCTCCTTAGCTACAGATACGCAGTATTTT; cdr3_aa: CSASSLATDTQYF
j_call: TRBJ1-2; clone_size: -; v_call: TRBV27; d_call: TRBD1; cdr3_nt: TGTGCCAGCAGTCCCCTCTCTCGATTGGGACAGGCCTATGGCTACACCTTC; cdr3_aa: CASSPLSRLGQAYGYTF
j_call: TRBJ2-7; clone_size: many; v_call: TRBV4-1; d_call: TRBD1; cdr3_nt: TGCGCCAGCAGCGGGCGACAGGGGGCGGACGAGCAGTACTTC; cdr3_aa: CASSGRQGADEQYF
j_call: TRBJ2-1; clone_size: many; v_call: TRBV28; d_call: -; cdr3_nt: TGTGCCAGCAGCCCCGAGGGCGGAAGCTCCTACAATGAGCAGTTCTTC; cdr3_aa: CASSPEGGSSYNEQFF
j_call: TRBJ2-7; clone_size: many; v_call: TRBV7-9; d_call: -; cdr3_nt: TGTGCCAGCAGCTTAGCGGCGATCCGAGGGGACGAGCAGTACTTC; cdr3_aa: CASSLAAIRGDEQYF
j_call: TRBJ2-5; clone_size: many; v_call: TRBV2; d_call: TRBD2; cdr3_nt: TGTGCCAGCAGTGAAGTTCCACTAGCGGGAGCCGAGACCCAGTACTTC; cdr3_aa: CASSEVPLAGAETQYF
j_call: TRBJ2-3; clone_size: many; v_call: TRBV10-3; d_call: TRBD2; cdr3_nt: TGTGCCATCAGTGAGCCGGGGACTAGCGGTGGGACCTTTGATACGCAGTATTTT; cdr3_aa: CAISEPGTSGGTFDTQYF
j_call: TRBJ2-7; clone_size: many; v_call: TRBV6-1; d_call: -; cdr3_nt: TGTGCCACCACGGACTGGAGCCCCTACGAGCAGTACTTC; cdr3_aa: CATTDWSPYEQYF
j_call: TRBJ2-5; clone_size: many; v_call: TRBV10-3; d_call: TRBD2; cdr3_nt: TGTGCCGTCGGGGACGGGCTAGCGGCAGAGACCCAGTACTTC; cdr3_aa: CAVGDGLAAETQYF
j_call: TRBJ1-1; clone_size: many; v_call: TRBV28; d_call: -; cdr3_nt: TGTGCCAGCAGGGAAACTGAAGCTTTCTTT; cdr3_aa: CASRETEAFF
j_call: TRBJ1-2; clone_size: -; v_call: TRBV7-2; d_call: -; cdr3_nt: TGTGCCAGCAGCTTAACAATCACTAACTATGGCTACACCTTC; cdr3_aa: CASSLTITNYGYTF
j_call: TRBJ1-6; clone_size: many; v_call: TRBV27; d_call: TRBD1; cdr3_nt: TGTGCCAGCAAGCCGGCAGGGGGATATAATTCACCCCTCCACTTT; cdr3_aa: CASKPAGGYNSPLHF
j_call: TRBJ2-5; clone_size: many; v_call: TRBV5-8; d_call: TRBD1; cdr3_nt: TGTGCCAGCAGCCGGAGACAGGGTCAAGAGACCCAGTACTTC; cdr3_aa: CASSRRQGQETQYF
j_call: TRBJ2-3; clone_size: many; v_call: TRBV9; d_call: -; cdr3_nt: TGTGCCAGCAGCGCCCCAGAAACAGATACGCAGTATTTT; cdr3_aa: CASSAPETDTQYF
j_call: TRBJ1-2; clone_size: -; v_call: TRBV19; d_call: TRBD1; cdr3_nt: TGTGCCAGTAGTATTCTGGACAGGACGGCCCTATATGGCTACACCTTC; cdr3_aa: CASSILDRTALYGYTF
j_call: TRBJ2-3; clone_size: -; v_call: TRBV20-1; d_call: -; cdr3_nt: TGCAGTGCCACATGGCGGGTGCGCACAGATACGCAGTATTTT; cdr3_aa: CSATWRVRTDTQYF
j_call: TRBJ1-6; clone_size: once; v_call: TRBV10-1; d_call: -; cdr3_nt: TGCGCCAGCAGTGACCCCCAGTCACCCCTCCACTTT; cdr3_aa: CASSDPQSPLHF
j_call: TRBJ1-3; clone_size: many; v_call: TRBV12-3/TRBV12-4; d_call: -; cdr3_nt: TGTGCCAGCAGTTACCCCTGGGAAAAAGGAAACACCATATATTTT; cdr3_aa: CASSYPWEKGNTIYF
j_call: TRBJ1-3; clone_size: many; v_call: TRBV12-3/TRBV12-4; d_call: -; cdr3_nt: TGTGCCAGCAGTTTGTCCCCTAAGACGCCCCATAACCGGGGAAACACCATATATTTT; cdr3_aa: CASSLSPKTPHNRGNTIYF
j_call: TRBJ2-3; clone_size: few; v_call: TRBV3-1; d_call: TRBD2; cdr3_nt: TGTGCCAGCAGCCAAGAGTTAGAGCGGGAGAAGTCTGGTACGCAGTATTTT; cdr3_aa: CASSQELEREKSGTQYF
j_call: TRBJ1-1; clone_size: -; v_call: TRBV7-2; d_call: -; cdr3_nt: TGTGCCAGCAGCTTAGTGACGGGGAACACTGAAGCTTTCTTT; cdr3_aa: CASSLVTGNTEAFF
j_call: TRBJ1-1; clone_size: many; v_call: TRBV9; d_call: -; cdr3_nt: TGTGCCAGCAGCGCGAGCCCTTACTCCAGGGGGAACACTGAAGCTTTCTTT; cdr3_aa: CASSASPYSRGNTEAFF
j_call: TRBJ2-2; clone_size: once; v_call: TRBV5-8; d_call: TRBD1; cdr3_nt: TGTGCCAGCAGCCTGGGACAGACGTACACCGGGTATCTGTTTTTT; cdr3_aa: CASSLGQTYTGYLFF
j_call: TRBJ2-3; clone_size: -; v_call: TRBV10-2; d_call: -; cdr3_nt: TGCGCCAGCAGTGAGTACGGGGGTGCAGATACGCAGTATTTT; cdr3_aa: CASSEYGGADTQYF
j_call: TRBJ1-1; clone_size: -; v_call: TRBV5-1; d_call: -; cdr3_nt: TGCGCCAGCAGCTTTCAGGGGTCCGGCACTGAAGCTTTCTTT; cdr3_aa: CASSFQGSGTEAFF
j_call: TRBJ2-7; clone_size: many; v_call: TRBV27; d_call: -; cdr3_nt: TGTGCCAGCGGACTAACCTCCTCCTACGAGCAGTACTTC; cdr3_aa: CASGLTSSYEQYF
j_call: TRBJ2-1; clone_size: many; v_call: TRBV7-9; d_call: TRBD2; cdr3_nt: TGTGCCGGATCAATAGCGGGAGGCGCCAATGAGCAGTTCTTC; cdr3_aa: CAGSIAGGANEQFF
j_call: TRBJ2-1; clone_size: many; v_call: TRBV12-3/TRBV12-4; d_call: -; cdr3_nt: TGTGCCAGCCGCCGCCCCGGGAGTCGGGACAATGAGCAGTTCTTC; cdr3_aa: CASRRPGSRDNEQFF
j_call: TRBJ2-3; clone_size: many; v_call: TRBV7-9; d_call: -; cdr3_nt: TGTGCCAGCAGCTACCGACAGGACTGGGCAGATACGCAGTATTTT; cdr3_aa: CASSYRQDWADTQYF
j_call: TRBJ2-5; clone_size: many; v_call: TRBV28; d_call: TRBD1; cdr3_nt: TGTGCCAGCCAGAGGGCACAGGGGCCCCAAGAGACCCAGTACTTC; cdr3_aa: CASQRAQGPQETQYF
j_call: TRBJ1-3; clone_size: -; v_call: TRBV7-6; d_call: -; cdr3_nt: TGTGCCAGCAGCTTAGCGACAGGACATAGCACCTCTGGAAACACCATATATTTT; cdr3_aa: CASSLATGHSTSGNTIYF
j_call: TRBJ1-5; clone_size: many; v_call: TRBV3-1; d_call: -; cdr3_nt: TGTGCCAGCAGCCAGCGGGGGCGGGGGAGCAATCAGCCCCAGCATTTT; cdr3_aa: CASSQRGRGSNQPQHF
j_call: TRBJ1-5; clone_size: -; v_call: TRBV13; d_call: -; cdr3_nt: TGTGCCAGCAGCTTAAAGAGTCAGCCCCAGCATTTT; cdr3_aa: CASSLKSQPQHF
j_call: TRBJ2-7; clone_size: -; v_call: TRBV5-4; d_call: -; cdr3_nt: TGTGCCAGCAGCTTCAGTCAGGCGTCCTCCTACGAGCAGTACTTC; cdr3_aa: CASSFSQASSYEQYF
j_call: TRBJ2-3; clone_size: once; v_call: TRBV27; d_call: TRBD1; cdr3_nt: TGTGCCAGCAGTCGCAACAGGGGTACAGATACGCAGTATTTT; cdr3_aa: CASSRNRGTDTQYF
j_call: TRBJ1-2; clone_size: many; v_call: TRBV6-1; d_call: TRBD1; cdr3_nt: TGTGCCAGCAGTCAAGCTAAAGGACAGGGCCGTGGCTACACCTTC; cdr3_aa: CASSQAKGQGRGYTF
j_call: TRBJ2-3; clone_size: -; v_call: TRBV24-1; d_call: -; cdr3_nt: TGTGCCACCAGTGACCCCTACCGACTGGACACAGATACGCAGTATTTT; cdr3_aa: CATSDPYRLDTDTQYF
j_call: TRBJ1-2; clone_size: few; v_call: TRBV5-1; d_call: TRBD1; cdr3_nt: TGCGCCAGCAGCTTGGGCCGACCACCTGAACAGGGGTATGGCTACACCTTC; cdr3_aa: CASSLGRPPEQGYGYTF
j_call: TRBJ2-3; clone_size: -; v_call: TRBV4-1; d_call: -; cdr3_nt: TGCGCCAGCAGCCAGACAAGGCCAGTGGGGAAAGATACGCAGTATTTT; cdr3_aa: CASSQTRPVGKDTQYF